These 7 T cell receptor beta chains came from one sample sequenced in a study of spatial heterogeneity in lung cancer. One entry per CDR3 protein results from TCRdb running MiXCR on the 5' RACE reads. The sample records approximately 150 distinct CDR3 sequences, around 18% being singletons. Time point described: sample taken at primary tumor resection. The material was normal lung tissue next to the tumor, obtained at surgery. The receptors shown here come from a male donor with early-stage non-small cell lung cancer.

About this clonotype itself: This beta chain lies outside the target of a library built for alpha chains; its clone size means little. The chain links TRBV6-5 to TRBJ2-3; maybe TRBD1 (6 bases). The germline V and J ends were trimmed by 4 bases and 2 bases, with 13 bases remaining between them. This CDR3 is 15 amino acids long. Germline CDR1 and CDR2: MNHEY and SVGAGI. CDR3 nucleotides: TGTGCCAGCAGTTCCCCCGGACAGCCCACAGATACGCAGTATTTT. Translated, it gives CASSSPGQPTDTQYF.

With regard to this clonotype: This beta chain represents an off-target read in a library built for alpha chains; its size is of limited meaning. This rearrangement joins TRBV20-1 to TRBJ2-4, with 14 bases fitting TRBD2. V was pared by 6 bases and J by 0 bases, with 7 bases of the junction left unmatched. This CDR3 is 17 amino acids long. The germline CDR1 and CDR2 sequences are DFQATT and SNEGSKA (reference sequence). CDR3 DNA: TGCAGTGCAGTCGGACTAGCGGGGGGACTAGCCAAAAACATTCAGTACTTC. It is translated as CSAVGLAGGLAKNIQYF.

With regard to this clonotype: The size of this beta chain means little, since it is a stray read in a library made for alpha chains. The J gene is TRBJ2-3, the V gene TRBV27, with a tentative D call TRBD2 (5 bases). CDR1 MNHEY and CDR2 SMNVEV come from the germline V gene (reference sequence). V lost 2 bases to trimming and J lost 0 bases, with 9 bases between them. The CDR3 extends over 15 amino acids. The CDR3 region has the DNA TGTGCCAGCAGTTTAAGTCGGGGAAGCACAGATACGCAGTATTTT. It yields the protein CASSLSRGSTDTQYF.

This clonotype was counted between two and nine times. This beta chain lies outside the target of a library built for alpha chains; its clone size means little. The chain carries TRBV20-1 and TRBJ2-5; TRBD2 matches at 8 bases. CDR3 length equals 15 residues. After removal of 3 bases from V and 3 bases from J, the junction contained 9 bases not matched to a gene. CDR1 and CDR2 from the germline V gene are DFQATT and SNEGSKA (reference sequence). In DNA, the CDR3 is TGCAGTGCTAGTGGATTACTAGCGGCCGAAGAGACCCAGTACTTC. Translated: CSASGLLAAEETQYF.

This clonotype was found a few times. This beta chain is an unintended read in a library built for alpha chains; its size means little. The rearrangement joins TRBV27 to TRBJ2-7; D unclear. There are 15 residues in the CDR3. V gave up 3 bases and J gave up 6 bases, with 18 bases separating them. Germline CDR1 is MNHEY and CDR2 is SMNVEV (reference sequence). The CDR3 region is CASSFSGPSPTEQYF. For the CDR3, the DNA is TGTGCCAGCAGTTTTTCCGGACCCTCCCCGACCGAGCAGTACTTC.

In the case of this clonotype: Found in a library prepared for alpha chains, this beta chain is an off-target read, and its abundance has little meaning. The chain carries TRBV20-1 and TRBJ2-7; 12 bases fit TRBD2. Losses at the gene ends were 5 bases for V and 6 bases for J; bases not matched to a gene: 8. This CDR3 is 14 amino acids long. Per germline, CDR1 DFQATT and CDR2 SNEGSKA (reference sequence). The CDR3 bases are TGCAGTGCTGAACCTAGCGGGGGGGCAAGCGAGCAGTACTTC. The encoded protein is CSAEPSGGASEQYF.

On this clonotype itself: This beta chain is a stray read from a library made for alpha chains; its abundance is not meaningful. J is TRBJ2-3 and V is TRBV28, with a possible D match to TRBD1 (6 bases). Deletions cut 5 bases from V and 11 bases from J, with 14 bases between. Germline V gives CDR1 MDHEN, CDR2 SYDVKM. The CDR3 spans 12 residues. The DNA of the CDR3 is TGTGCCAGCAGTCCCCCCAGGGGTGGGCAGTATTTT. Translated: CASSPPRGGQYF. Full variable domain (remainder filled in from reference TRBV28 and TRBJ2-3): DVKVTQSSRYLVKRTGEKVFLECVQDMDHENMFWYRQDPGLGLRLIYFSYDVKMKEKGDIPEGYSVSREKKERFSLILESASTNQTSMYLCASSPPRGGQYFGPGTRLTVL.